The T cell receptor beta chain under discussion was sequenced for a study of tumor-infiltrating lymphocytes in primary liver carcinoma. Study results and caveats: The study found tumor-adjacent and tumor-blood pairs overlapped less than tumor region pairs.

Regarding this clonotype: Its antigen is unknown. The CDR3 carries no conserved terminal phenylalanine or tryptophan, so it likely arises from a read error.

Total RNA amounting to 450 to 500 ng was the source from which TCR beta cDNA was made with a constant-region primer. Three rounds of nested multiplex PCR with slightly modified ARM-PCR produced TCR beta libraries. TCRdb reanalysed the multiplex PCR reads using MiXCR and keeps one entry per CDR3 protein. The sample lists approximately 330,000 distinct CDR3 sequences, around 60% seen once, with approximately 5.9% in the top ten. The researchers obtained blood RNA from unsorted whole blood and also extracted germline DNA. Blood samples of four milliliters were drawn preoperatively. This TCR was recovered from a middle-aged man with primary liver carcinoma and hepatitis B virus infection. Sequencing used peripheral blood.

DNA of the CDR3: TGTGACAGCAGTGAAGCCTCATCCGATAGCTCCTACGAGCAGTACTCC. Residues: CDSSEASSDSSYEQYS. The rearrangement joins TRBV6-1 to TRBJ2-7; the D is unclear. CDR1 and CDR2 (germline): MNHNS, SASEGT. The CDR3 has 16 residues.